These 4 T cell receptor beta chains were all obtained from the same sample, sequenced in a study of blood T cell repertoires in COVID-19. The repertoire was sequenced with immunoSEQ multiplex PCR; TCRdb's copy has only in-frame clones and lacks some. The sample lists about 160,000 clones; almost 85% were seen once. The sample consisted of peripheral blood. The receptor source for this set is a woman aged 80 or over with acute or convalescent COVID-19.

This rearrangement joins TRBV10-3 to TRBJ1-1; 7 bases map to TRBD1. Germline V gene data show CDR1 as ENHRY and CDR2 as SYGVKD. CDR3 size: 13 residues. J gave up 6 bases and V 2 bases, and 3 bases lay outside the gene matches. CDR3 nucleotide sequence: TGTGCCATCAGTGAGCGGACAGGATCTGAAGCTTTCTTT. Encoded protein: CAISERTGSEAFF.

The V call is TRBV10-3, the J call TRBJ1-1; 8 bases align to TRBD1. In germline, CDR1 is ENHRY, CDR2 SYGVKD. V lost 8 bases, J lost 1 base, and 6 bases stayed unmatched. CDR3 length: 14 residues. In DNA form, the CDR3 reads TGTGCCATCTATGCAGGGGGCGCGAACACTGAAGCTTTCTTT. Residues: CAIYAGGANTEAFF.

This clone showed up just a few times. The CDR3 protein is CASSQAGGNSYNEQFF. CDR3 coding DNA: TGCGCCAGCAGCCAAGCAGGGGGGAACTCCTACAATGAGCAGTTCTTC. The chain links TRBV4-3 to TRBJ2-1; D is perhaps TRBD1 (7 bases). The V and J ends lost 1 base and 0 bases respectively, with 10 bases between them. The CDR3 is 16 amino acids. In germline, CDR1 is LGHNA, CDR2 YSLEER.

This rearrangement joins TRBV4-1 to TRBJ2-1; 7 bases fit TRBD2. Trimming at V came to 0 bases and at J to 15 bases, leaving 5 bases not matched to a gene. There are 12 residues in the CDR3. CDR1 is MGHRA and CDR2 is YSYEKL in the germline V gene. The CDR3, as DNA: TGCGCCAGCAGCCAAGAAGGCGGGAGAGGGTTCTTC. As protein: CASSQEGGRGFF.